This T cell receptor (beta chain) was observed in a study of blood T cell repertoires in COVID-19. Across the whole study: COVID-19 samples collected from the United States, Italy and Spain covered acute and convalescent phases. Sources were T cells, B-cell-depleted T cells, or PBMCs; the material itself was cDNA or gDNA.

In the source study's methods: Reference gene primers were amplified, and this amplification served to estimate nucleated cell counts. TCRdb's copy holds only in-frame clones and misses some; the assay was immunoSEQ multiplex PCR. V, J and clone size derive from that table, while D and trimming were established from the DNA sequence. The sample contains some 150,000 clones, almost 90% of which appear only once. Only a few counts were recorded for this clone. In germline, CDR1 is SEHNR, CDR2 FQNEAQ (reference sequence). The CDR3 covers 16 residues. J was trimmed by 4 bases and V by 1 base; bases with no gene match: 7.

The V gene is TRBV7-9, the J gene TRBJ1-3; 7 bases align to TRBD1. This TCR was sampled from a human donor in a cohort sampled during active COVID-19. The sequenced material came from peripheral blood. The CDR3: CASSLENRGTGNTIYF. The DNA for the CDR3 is TGTGCCAGCAGCTTAGAAAACAGGGGTACAGGAAACACCATATATTTT.